These 17 T cell receptor beta chains originate from one sample sequenced in a study of regulatory T cells. No antigen is known for these receptors. Points from the study as a whole: In CD3G-deficient patients, conventional CD4+ T cells were enriched for hydrophobic CDR3 residues at positions 6 and 7.

Amplification used 52 TRBV primers and 13 TRBJ primers. TCRdb keeps only in-frame clones here, not all; method: immunoSEQ multiplex PCR. The profile shows more than 25,000 clones, around 90% of them singletons. The sequencing sample was made of conventional CD4+ T cells sorted from blood. The receptors were gathered from a person aged 18 to 30 with CD3G deficiency.

This rearrangement joins TRBV7-2 to TRBJ2-7; a possible D gene is TRBD2 (6 bases). V was shortened by 5 bases and J by 0 bases, with 14 bases between the two germline ends. The CDR3 extends over 15 amino acids. Germline lookup yields CDR1 SGHTA and CDR2 FQGNSA. CDR3 loop: CASSPRAGNSYEQYF. The CDR3 DNA follows: TGTGCCAGCAGCCCCCGCGCGGGGAACTCCTACGAGCAGTACTTC.

V gene TRBV7-8 combines with J gene TRBJ2-7, with a possible D match to TRBD2 (5 bases). The CDR3 length is 15 residues. The V gene lost 5 bases and the J gene lost 2 bases, with 16 bases spanning the gap. Germline V gene sequence: CDR1 SGHVS, CDR2 FQNEAQ. The CDR3 is CASSPGVRSAYEQYF. The DNA of the CDR3 is TGTGCCAGCAGCCCCGGGGTTCGTTCGGCCTACGAGCAGTACTTC.

The chain employs TRBV19 and TRBJ2-1; 7 nucleotides match TRBD1. V trimming: 5 bases; J trimming: 9 bases; junction bases outside the gene matches: 4. This CDR3 comprises 12 residues. In germline, CDR1 is LNHDA, CDR2 SQIVND (reference sequence). CDR3 coding DNA: TGTGCCAGTAGTGGTCCAGGGGGTGAGCAGTTCTTC. It translates to CASSGPGGEQFF. Full variable domain (rest looked up from reference TRBV19 and TRBJ2-1): DGGITQSPKYLFRKEGQNVTLSCEQNLNHDAMYWYRQDPGQGLRLIYYSQIVNDFQKGDIAEGYSVSREKKESFPLTVTSAQKNPTAFYLCASSGPGGEQFFGPGTRLTVL.

This clone was detected a few times. The V and J genes are TRBV6-1 and TRBJ2-7; D is unresolved. The CDR3 covers 14 residues. In germline, CDR1 is MNHNS, CDR2 SASEGT. V was clipped by 5 bases and J by 1 base, with 12 bases between them. CDR3 region: CASSISVPSYEQYF. The DNA for the CDR3 is TGTGCCAGCAGTATATCGGTCCCATCCTACGAGCAGTACTTC.

The DNA of the CDR3 is TGTGCCAGCACTAAGGGTGGTAAGACCCAGTACTTC. It is translated as CASTKGGKTQYF. The V and J genes are TRBV28 and TRBJ2-5, with D uncertain. This CDR3 comprises 12 residues. Germline V lookup: CDR1 MDHEN, CDR2 SYDVKM. The V end was cut by 7 bases, the J end by 6 bases, with 12 bases between.

V usage is TRBV7-9 and J usage is TRBJ2-1, with TRBD2 matching over 11 bases. CDR3 size: 19 residues. V trimming: 5 bases; J trimming: 1 base; junction bases outside the gene matches: 13. Germline-derived CDR1 and CDR2 are SEHNR and FQNEAQ (reference sequence). As DNA, the CDR3 is TGTGCCAGCAGCCAACCCACTGTTAGCGGGAGGGCATCCTACAATGAGCAGTTCTTC. It yields the protein CASSQPTVSGRASYNEQFF.

The chain carries TRBV5-1 and TRBJ2-7; D is perhaps TRBD2 (5 bases). V was trimmed by 0 bases and J by 6 bases, leaving 7 bases between them. The CDR3 totals 12 residues. Per the germline V gene, CDR1 is SGHRS and CDR2 is YFSETQ. CDR3 loop: CASSLEGSEQYF. The CDR3 nucleotides are TGCGCCAGCAGCTTGGAAGGGAGCGAGCAGTACTTC.

The V call is TRBV21-1, the J call TRBJ1-2. TRBV21-1 represents a pseudogene. The CDR3 loop spans 14 amino acids. The CDR3 region is CASSKIRINYGYTF. The DNA for the CDR3 is TGTGCCAGCAGCAAAATACGGATTAACTATGGCTACACCTTC.

Note on this clone: Within the sample, other DNA sequences also encode this same CDR3. The genes are TRBV5-1 and TRBJ1-2; D is unclear. The length of the CDR3 is 13 residues. CDR1 is SGHRS, CDR2 YFSETQ, per germline. V lost 4 bases and J 0 bases, leaving 7 bases between the germline ends. CDR3 sequence (DNA): TGCGCCAGCAGCCCGGGCCCTAACTATGGCTACACCTTC. Protein product: CASSPGPNYGYTF.

This chain connects TRBV5-1 to TRBJ2-2, with TRBD2 matching 11 bases. Germline CDR1 is SGHRS and CDR2 is YFSETQ. This CDR3 is 16 amino acids long. J was trimmed by 6 bases and V by 0 bases; bases with no gene match: 4. The CDR3 DNA follows: TGCGCCAGCAGCTTGGCCTCACTAGCGGGAGCCGGGGAGCTGTTTTTT. It encodes CASSLASLAGAGELFF.

This sequence joins TRBV6-1 and TRBJ1-2; D uncertain. CDR3 length: 14 residues. Trimming stripped 7 bases from V and 4 bases from J, with 16 bases between. Germline V gene sequence: CDR1 MNHNS, CDR2 SASEGT. CDR3 loop: CASKAPWRSYGYTF. The CDR3, as DNA: TGTGCCAGCAAAGCCCCGTGGAGGTCCTATGGCTACACCTTC.

The gene calls are TRBV18 and TRBJ1-1; D possibly corresponds to TRBD1 (5 bases). The V gene's germline CDR1 is KGHSH and CDR2 LQKENI. CDR3 size: 14 residues. V gave up 3 bases and J gave up 1 base, with 9 bases separating them. Here the CDR3 reads CASSPPGTNTEAFF. The CDR3 nucleotides are TGTGCCAGCTCACCCCCAGGGACGAACACTGAAGCTTTCTTT. The variable domain in full, completed from reference TRBV18 and TRBJ1-1, reads NAGVMQNPRHLVRRRGQEARLRCSPMKGHSHVYWYRQLPEEGLKFMVYLQKENIIDESGMPKERFSAEFPKEGPSILRIQQVVRGDSAAYFCASSPPGTNTEAFFGQGTRLTVV.

The chain combines TRBV28 with TRBJ1-3; TRBD1 aligns across 7 bases. Unmatched junction bases numbered 6, after V lost 4 bases and J lost 0 bases. This CDR3 region has 16 residues. Germline lookup yields CDR1 MDHEN and CDR2 SYDVKM. CDR3 DNA sequence: TGTGCCAGCAGTTCGACAGGGTTGAGCTCTGGAAACACCATATATTTT. Encoded protein: CASSSTGLSSGNTIYF. Supplemented by reference TRBV28 and TRBJ1-3, the full variable domain reads DVKVTQSSRYLVKRTGEKVFLECVQDMDHENMFWYRQDPGLGLRLIYFSYDVKMKEKGDIPEGYSVSREKKERFSLILESASTNQTSMYLCASSSTGLSSGNTIYFGEGSWLTVV.

The V and J genes are TRBV5-1 and TRBJ2-5, with 7 positions matching TRBD1. This CDR3 comprises 14 residues. From germline, CDR1 is SGHRS and CDR2 YFSETQ. With V trimmed by 4 bases and J by 10 bases, 13 bases remained unmatched. The CDR3 reads CASSQGTARGVQYF. The CDR3 bases are TGCGCCAGCAGCCAAGGGACAGCGCGAGGGGTCCAGTACTTC.

The chain recombines TRBV5-1 with TRBJ2-3; 10 bases match TRBD1. V dropped 3 bases and J dropped 3; count of bases not matched to a gene: 4. Germline CDR1 and CDR2: SGHRS and YFSETQ. This CDR3 is 15 amino acids long. As DNA, the CDR3 is TGCGCCAGCAGCTCGGGACAGGGGTGGACAGATACGCAGTATTTT. Its protein product is CASSSGQGWTDTQYF.

The chain recombines TRBV28 with TRBJ2-1; D might be TRBD1 (6 bases). CDR1 MDHEN and CDR2 SYDVKM come from the germline V gene. There are 13 residues in the CDR3. V was pared by 2 bases and J by 11 bases, with 13 bases between. The CDR3 is CASSLGRGFQQFF. The CDR3 DNA reads as TGTGCCAGCAGTTTAGGTAGGGGGTTCCAGCAGTTCTTC.

This chain connects TRBV6-1 to TRBJ1-1, with D unresolved. Per germline, CDR1 MNHNS and CDR2 SASEGT. The CDR3 covers 14 residues. V lost 2 bases and J 11 bases, leaving 18 bases between the germline ends. The CDR3 spells CASSERGNAPMAFF. DNA for the CDR3: TGTGCCAGCAGTGAACGGGGAAACGCTCCCATGGCTTTCTTT.